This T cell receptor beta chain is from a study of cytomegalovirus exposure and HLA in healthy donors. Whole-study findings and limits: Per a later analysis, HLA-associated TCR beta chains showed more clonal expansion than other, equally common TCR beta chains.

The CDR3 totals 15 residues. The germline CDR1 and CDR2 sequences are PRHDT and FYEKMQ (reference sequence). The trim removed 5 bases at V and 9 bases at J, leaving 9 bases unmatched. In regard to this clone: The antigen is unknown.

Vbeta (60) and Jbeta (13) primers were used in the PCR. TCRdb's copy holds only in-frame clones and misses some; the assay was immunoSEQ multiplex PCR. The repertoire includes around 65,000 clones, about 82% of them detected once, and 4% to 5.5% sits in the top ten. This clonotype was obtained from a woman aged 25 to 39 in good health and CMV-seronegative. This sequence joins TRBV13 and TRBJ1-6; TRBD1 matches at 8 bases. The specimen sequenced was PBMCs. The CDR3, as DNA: TGTGCCAGCAGCGAGGACCAGGGGGCGCGTTCACCCCTCCACTTT. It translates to CASSEDQGARSPLHF. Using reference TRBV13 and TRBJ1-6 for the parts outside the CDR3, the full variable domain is AAGVIQSPRHLIKEKRETATLKCYPIPRHDTVYWYQQGPGQDPQFLISFYEKMQSDKGSIPDRFSAQQFSDYHSELNMSSLELGDSALYFCASSEDQGARSPLHFGNGTRLTVT.